The 11 T cell receptor beta chains reported below all come from one sample, sequenced in a study of T cell repertoires in cytomegalovirus infection. TCRdb analysed the reads with MiXCR anew, one entry per CDR3 protein. The sample contains around 440,000 distinct CDR3 sequences, 10% to 12% of which appear only once. Sequencing was carried out using PBMCs. Every receptor here comes from a human donor in good health (CMV status not recorded). Some clones in this sample may be carry-over from other donors' samples.

The table lists this clonotype with many counts. This chain uses TRBV3-1 with TRBJ1-1, with D unclear. Germline loops: CDR1 LGHDT, CDR2 YNNKEL (reference sequence). The CDR3 runs to 12 residues. Trimming left V 1 base short and J 10 bases short, with 10 bases between. The CDR3 coding sequence is TGTGCCAGCAGCCAAGGAGGAGGGCTAGCTTTCTTT. Protein sequence: CASSQGGGLAFF. The whole variable domain, remainder taken from reference TRBV3-1 and TRBJ1-1, is DTAVSQTPKYLVTQMGNDKSIKCEQNLGHDTMYWYKQDSKKFLKIMFSYNNKELIINETVPNRFSPKSPDKAHLNLHINSLELGDSAVYFCASSQGGGLAFFGQGTRLTVV.

This clonotype was picked up one time. The CDR3 DNA reads TGTGCCAGTAGTAAAAGGGATACTCAGCCCCAGCATTTT. Translated: CASSKRDTQPQHF. J is TRBJ1-5 and V is TRBV19; no clear D gene. This CDR3 has 13 amino acids. Germline loops: CDR1 LNHDA, CDR2 SQIVND (reference sequence). Trimming cost V 4 bases and J 6 bases, with 10 bases left between them.

The CDR3 sequence: CASSLSGPSTPLHF. In DNA form, the CDR3 reads TGTGCCAGCAGCTTATCGGGACCGTCGACACCCCTCCACTTT. V is TRBV5-5 and J is TRBJ1-6, with D possibly matching TRBD1 (5 bases). V shed 2 bases and J shed 11 bases, with 14 bases lying between them. Germline CDR1 and CDR2: SGHKS and YYEKEE (reference sequence). CDR3 size: 14 residues.

This clonotype was seen ten or more times. This chain joins TRBV12-3 or TRBV12-4 and TRBJ1-1; TRBD1 aligns across 10 bases. The CDR3 loop spans 17 amino acids. Trimming at V came to 5 bases and at J to 4 bases, leaving 13 bases not matched to a gene. CDR3 nucleotides: TGTGCCAGCAGTCCAACCTTTAGGACAGGGGGGAGCACTGAAGCTTTCTTT. It yields the protein CASSPTFRTGGSTEAFF.

This clonotype appeared a few times. V and J are TRBV20-1 and TRBJ1-3; no firm D call. This CDR3 is built from 13 residues. Germline V CDR1 and CDR2: DFQATT, SNEGSKA (reference sequence). V lost 2 bases to trimming and J lost 2 bases, with 7 bases between them. This chain's CDR3 is CSARMGAGNTIYF. For the CDR3, the DNA is TGCAGTGCTAGAATGGGAGCTGGAAACACCATATATTTT.

For this clonotype: Since no conserved phenylalanine or tryptophan closes the CDR3, a read error is the likely cause. The rearrangement uses TRBV20-1 and TRBJ2-5; 8 bases align to TRBD2. Germline CDR1 is DFQATT and CDR2 is SNEGSKA (reference sequence). V shed 4 bases and J 5 bases; nucleotides not matched to a gene: 3. This CDR3 spans 12 amino acids. The CDR3 DNA sequence: TGCAGTGCTAAGCGGGAGTACGAGACCCAGTACTAC. As protein: CSAKREYETQYY.

This clonotype was observed at least ten times. The rearrangement uses TRBV15 and TRBJ1-2, with no clear D. The CDR3 totals 15 residues. Trimming shortened V by 0 bases and J by 7 bases, and 15 bases separated the two germline ends. Per the germline V gene, CDR1 is LNHNV and CDR2 is YYDKDF (reference sequence). CDR3 DNA: TGTGCCACCAGCAGAGATTCCAGGTCCCTTTCTGGCTACACCTTC. It encodes CATSRDSRSLSGYTF.

This clonotype showed up many times. This rearrangement joins TRBV28 to TRBJ1-4; D possibly corresponds to TRBD1 (6 bases). The germline CDR1 and CDR2 sequences are MDHEN and SYDVKM. Trimming cost V 8 bases and J 8 bases, with 21 bases left between them. The CDR3 sequence is 15 residues long. Here the CDR3 reads CASSIGGGYGEKLFF. The CDR3 coding sequence is TGTGCCAGCTCTATAGGGGGAGGGTATGGGGAAAAACTGTTTTTT.

This clonotype was seen many times. In DNA form, the CDR3 reads TGTGCCAGCAGTGAAGCAGGGGCAGGGTCTGGCACAGATACGCAGTATTTT. Translated: CASSEAGAGSGTDTQYF. V and J are TRBV6-1 and TRBJ2-3; tentative D call: TRBD1 (5 bases). V was cut by 0 bases and J by 1 base, with 14 bases left in between. The CDR3 covers 17 residues. Germline V gene sequence: CDR1 MNHNS, CDR2 SASEGT.

To note about this clonotype: A much larger clone differs from this one at a single base, so this may be a read error. The chain joins TRBV25-1 to TRBJ2-5; D is unclear. Germline V lookup: CDR1 MGHDK, CDR2 SYGVNS. The CDR3 contains 14 residues. This CDR3 is CTSSDWNREETQYF. DNA for the CDR3: TGTACCAGCAGTGATTGGAACCGGGAAGAGACCCAGTACTTC.

This clonotype was seen many times. V gene TRBV7-3 combines with J gene TRBJ2-1; unclear D gene. CDR3 length: 12 amino acids. V shed 3 bases and J shed 9 bases, with 9 bases lying between them. Looked up from germline, CDR1 is SGHTA and CDR2 is FQGTGA. The CDR3 here is CASSFLKSEQFF. Here the CDR3 DNA reads TGTGCCAGCAGCTTTTTGAAGAGTGAGCAGTTCTTC.